This record looks at one TCR beta chain sequence and its context. The antigen is undetermined. This entry comes from a study of T cell repertoires in aging, cancer and after chemotherapy. Multiplex touch-down PCR with TRB-A/B primers amplified rearranged V-D-J TRB sequences. TCRdb re-called the multiplex PCR reads with MiXCR, one entry per CDR3 protein. The profile shows around 3,000 distinct CDR3 sequences, less than 55% of them singletons. Peripheral blood genomic DNA, not sorted cells or RNA, was the template. After removal of 7 bases from V and 5 bases from J, the junction contained 8 bases not matched to a gene. This CDR3 region has 13 residues. In germline, CDR1 is GTSNPN, CDR2 SVGIG (reference sequence). Regarding the study as a whole: These repertoire data do not allow conclusions about immunological memory after chemotherapy. Age-matched healthy donors had significantly more diverse, less clonal blood TCR repertoires than untreated cancer patients. Lymphoid organ infiltration in hematological cancer patients may impair thymic emigration or peripheral T cell expansion.

This chain joins TRBV30 and TRBJ2-7; 10 bases align to TRBD1. The origin of this receptor is a human donor with a blood cancer. The sample comprised blood. In DNA, the CDR3 is TGTGCCTCAAAGGGGACAGGGGAACACGAGCAGTACTTC. Protein product: CASKGTGEHEQYF. Full variable domain (outside the CDR3, taken from reference TRBV30 and TRBJ2-7): SQTIHQWPATLVQPVGSPLSLECTVEGTSNPNLYWYRQAAGRGLQLLFYSVGIGQISSEVPQNLSASRPQDRQFILSSKKLLLSDSGFYLCASKGTGEHEQYFGPGTRLTVT.